This T cell receptor (beta chain) was recorded in a study of cytomegalovirus exposure and HLA in healthy donors. Study-level points and caveats: Most TCRs appeared rarely, but some public TCRs recurred in many donors. CMV serostatus was the sole immune exposure data available.

With V trimmed by 5 bases and J by 5 bases, 8 bases remained unmatched. The CDR3 spans 15 residues. Germline V CDR1 and CDR2: LNHDA, SQIVND (reference sequence). The PCR employed 60 Vbeta primers together with 13 Jbeta primers. The assay was immunoSEQ multiplex PCR, and TCRdb's table has in-frame clones only and misses some. The top ten hold less than 2% of the sample, which has about 200,000 clones, roughly 80% seen once. About this clone: Its antigen is not known.

The TCR originated in a man aged 45-65 years in good health and CMV-seronegative. Sequencing was carried out using PBMCs. This chain uses TRBV19 with TRBJ2-7; 11 bases match TRBD2. CDR3 bases: TGTGCCAGTAGTCCGCGGGGACTAGCGGAGCACGAGCAGTACTTC. This translates into CASSPRGLAEHEQYF.